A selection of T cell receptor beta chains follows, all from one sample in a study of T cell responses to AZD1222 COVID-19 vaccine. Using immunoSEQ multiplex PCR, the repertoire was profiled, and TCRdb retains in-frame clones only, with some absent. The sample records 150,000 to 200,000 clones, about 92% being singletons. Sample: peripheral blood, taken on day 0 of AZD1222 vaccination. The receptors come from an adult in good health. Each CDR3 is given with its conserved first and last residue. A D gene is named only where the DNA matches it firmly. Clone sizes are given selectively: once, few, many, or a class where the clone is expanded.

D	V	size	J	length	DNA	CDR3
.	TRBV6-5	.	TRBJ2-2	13	TGTGCCAGCAGTTACGTAAACACCGGGGAGCTGTTTTTT	CASSYVNTGELFF
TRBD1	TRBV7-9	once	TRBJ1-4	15	TGTGCCAGCAGCTTAGGAGGGACAGCTAATGAAAAACTGTTTTTT	CASSLGGTANEKLFF
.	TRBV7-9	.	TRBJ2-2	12	TGTGCCAGCAGCCGCGACACCGGGGAGCTGTTTTTT	CASSRDTGELFF
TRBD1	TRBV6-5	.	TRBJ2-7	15	TGTGCCAGCAGTCACCGGGACAGCTCGACCTACGAGCAGTACTTC	CASSHRDSSTYEQYF
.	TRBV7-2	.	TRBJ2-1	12	TGTGCCAGCAGCTTCATTGGCCATGAGCAGTTCTTC	CASSFIGHEQFF
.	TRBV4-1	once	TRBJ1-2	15	TGCGCCAGCAGCCAAGCGGGCAAGGGGTTCTATGGCTACACCTTC	CASSQAGKGFYGYTF
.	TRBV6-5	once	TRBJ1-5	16	TGTGCCAGCAGTTTATGGGGCTCCAGTCGGAATCAGCCCCAGCATTTT	CASSLWGSSRNQPQHF
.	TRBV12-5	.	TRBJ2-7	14	TGTGCTAGTGGAGTCCTGACAGTAAACTACGAGCAGTACTTC	CASGVLTVNYEQYF
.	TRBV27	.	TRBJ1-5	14	TGTGCCAGCAGCCCTGGGGTGCTTAATCAGCCCCAGCATTTT	CASSPGVLNQPQHF
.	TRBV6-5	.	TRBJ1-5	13	TGTGCCAGCAGTTACCCCAACAATCAGCCCCAGCATTTT	CASSYPNNQPQHF
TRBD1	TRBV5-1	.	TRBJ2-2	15	TGCGCCAGCGGTGACAGGGCCGGGAACACCGGGGAGCTGTTTTTT	CASGDRAGNTGELFF
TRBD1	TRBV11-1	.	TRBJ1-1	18	TGTGCCAGCAGCTTAGCGGCCCGCCCCACAGGGGCTAAGGCTGAAGCTTTCTTT	CASSLAARPTGAKAEAFF
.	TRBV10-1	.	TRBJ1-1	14	TGCGCCAGCTCCAGGGGCGCTTTGGACACTGAAGCTTTCTTT	CASSRGALDTEAFF
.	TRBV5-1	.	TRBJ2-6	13	TGCGCCAGCAGCTTGGATGGGGCCAACGTCCTGACTTTC	CASSLDGANVLTF
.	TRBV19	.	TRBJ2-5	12	TGTGCCAGTAGTATCGGACAAGAGACCCAGTACTTC	CASSIGQETQYF
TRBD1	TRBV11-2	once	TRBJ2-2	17	TGTGCCAGTACCGTCGACAGGGGTATGCGGAACACCGGGGAGCTGTTTTTT	CASTVDRGMRNTGELFF
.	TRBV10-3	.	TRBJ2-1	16	TGTGCCATCAACATTCGGGACGAACTCCGACACAATGAGCAGTTCTTC	CAINIRDELRHNEQFF